Listed below are T cell receptor gamma chains from one sample, sequenced in a study of Vδ1+ human thymocytes. TCRdb called clones from the multiplex PCR reads again using CATT. The table lists 20,000 to 25,000 gamma-chain clones, approximately 13% of them singletons. Sequenced: Vdelta1+ gamma-delta thymocytes from the thymus. These receptors were obtained from a child under three years old who had congenital heart surgery. Each CDR3 is given with its conserved first and last residue. Clone sizes are given selectively: once, few, many, or a class where the clone is expanded.

V gene	J gene	clone size	CDR3 protein	CDR3 DNA
TRGV8	TRGJ1/TRGJ2	few	CATWDSRTNYYKKLF	TGTGCCACCTGGGATAGTCGGACCAATTATTATAAGAAACTCTTT
TRGV2	TRGJ1/TRGJ2	few	CATWRFYKRLF	TGTGCCACCTGGAGGTTTTATAAGAGACTCTTT
TRGV2	TRGJ1/TRGJ2	-	CATPNYYKKLF	TGTGCCACCCCAAATTATTATAAGAAACTCTTT
TRGV8	TRGJP1	-	CATWDPYTGWFKIF	TGTGCCACCTGGGATCCTTATACTGGTTGGTTCAAGATATTT
TRGV3	TRGJP2	-	CATWDRLDWIKTF	TGTGCCACCTGGGACAGGCTCGACTGGATCAAGACGTTT
TRGV4	TRGJ1/TRGJ2	-	CATTTLHGKKLF	TGTGCCACGACGACCCTTCATGGTAAGAAACTCTTT
TRGV4	TRGJ1/TRGJ2	-	CATWTRFYYKKLF	TGTGCCACCTGGACTCGATTTTATTATAAGAAACTCTTT
TRGV9	TRGJ1/TRGJ2	medium-sized	CALWEVPPNYYKKLF	TGTGCCTTGTGGGAGGTGCCCCCGAATTATTATAAGAAACTCTTT
TRGV2	TRGJP2	once	CATWEKSSDWIKTF	TGTGCCACCTGGGAGAAGAGTAGTGATTGGATCAAGACGTTT
TRGV9	TRGJ1/TRGJ2	-	CALWEPTDYKKLF	TGTGCCTTGTGGGAGCCGACGGATTATAAGAAACTCTTT
TRGV4	TRGJ1/TRGJ2	few	CATWNRTTGANKKLF	TGTGCCACCTGGAATCGGACAACGGGGGCCAATAAGAAACTCTTT
TRGV4	TRGJ1/TRGJ2	few	CATRDGLYKKLF	TGTGCCACCCGGGATGGGCTTTACAAGAAACTCTTT
TRGV2	TRGJ1/TRGJ2	-	CATFLKKLF	TGTGCCACTTTTCTCAAGAAACTCTTT
TRGV8	TRGJP2	-	CATWDSLSSDWIKTF	TGTGCCACCTGGGATTCTCTGAGTAGTGATTGGATCAAGACGTTT
TRGV8	TRGJP2	-	CATWDLEGWIKTF	TGTGCCACCTGGGACCTTGAGGGTTGGATCAAGACGTTT
TRGV8	TRGJP2	-	CATWEISGSDWIKTF	TGTGCCACCTGGGAAATCTCGGGTAGTGATTGGATCAAGACGTTT
TRGV4	TRGJ1/TRGJ2	-	CATWDAPYYKKLF	TGTGCCACCTGGGACGCTCCTTATTATAAGAAACTCTTT
TRGV8	TRGJ1/TRGJ2	-	CATWDGRGYYKKLF	TGTGCCACCTGGGATGGAAGGGGGTATTATAAGAAACTCTTT
TRGV3	TRGJ1/TRGJ2	-	CATWDRRGCYYKKLF	TGTGCCACCTGGGACAGGCGGGGCTGTTATTATAAGAAACTCTTT
TRGV5	TRGJP2	-	CATWDRQCSDWIKTF	TGTGCCACCTGGGACAGGCAGTGCAGTGATTGGATCAAGACGTTT
TRGV8	TRGJP1	-	CATWETTGWFKIF	TGTGCCACCTGGGAAACGACTGGTTGGTTCAAGATATTT
TRGV9	TRGJ1/TRGJ2	few	CALYLNYYKKLF	TGTGCCTTGTACCTTAATTATTATAAGAAACTCTTT
TRGV5	TRGJ1/TRGJ2	medium-sized	CATWDRRDKKLF	TGTGCCACCTGGGACAGGCGGGATAAGAAACTCTTT
TRGV5	TRGJ1/TRGJ2	-	CAAWDRPPTYKKLF	TGTGCCGCCTGGGACAGGCCCCCGACTTATAAGAAACTCTTT
TRGV8	TRGJP1	-	CATWIDTTGWFKIF	TGTGCCACCTGGATCGATACCACTGGTTGGTTCAAGATATTT
TRGV9	TRGJP2	-	CALWEPPKYSSDWIKTF	TGTGCCTTGTGGGAGCCCCCTAAGTATAGTAGTGATTGGATCAAGACGTTT
TRGV9	TRGJ1/TRGJ2	few	CALWEPVRGPKKLF	TGTGCCTTGTGGGAGCCGGTTCGCGGTCCTAAGAAACTCTTT
TRGV4	TRGJ1/TRGJ2	few	CATWNLGLGKKLF	TGTGCCACCTGGAATTTAGGACTTGGTAAGAAACTCTTC
TRGV8	TRGJ1/TRGJ2	-	CATWDRPPGFTFYYKKLF	TGTGCCACCTGGGACAGGCCTCCGGGATTCACCTTTTATTATAAGAAACTCTTT
TRGV4	TRGJP2	few	CATWGRDWIKTF	TGTGCCACCTGGGGCCGTGATTGGATCAAGACGTTT
TRGV2	TRGJP2	-	CATWDGPPRRSDWIKTF	TGTGCCACCTGGGACGGACCCCCTCGACGTAGTGATTGGATCAAGACGTTT
TRGV2	TRGJ1/TRGJ2	-	CATWDGPWPYYKKLF	TGTGCCACCTGGGACGGTCCCTGGCCGTATTATAAGAAACTCTTT
TRGV3	TRGJ1/TRGJ2	medium-sized	CATWDSPYYKKLF	TGTGCCACCTGGGACAGTCCCTATTATAAGAAACTCTTT
TRGV9	TRGJ1/TRGJ2	-	CALWEPTQNYYKKLF	TGTGCCTTGTGGGAGCCTACTCAGAATTATTATAAGAAACTCTTT
TRGV9	TRGJ1/TRGJ2	few	CALWDALYYKKLF	TGTGCCTTGTGGGACGCTCTCTATTATAAGAAACTCTTT
TRGV8	TRGJ1/TRGJ2	few	CATWDNPVYYKKLF	TGTGCCACCTGGGATAACCCTGTTTATTATAAGAAACTCTTT